Below are 18 T cell receptor beta chains sequenced from a single sample in a study of blood T cells in healthy people across ages. Together with a sample-barcoded 5' primer, a J-beta primer mix was included in a second PCR lasting roughly 6 to 12 cycles. TCRdb reprocessed the 5' RACE reads with MiXCR, giving one entry per CDR3 protein. The sample carries more than 1,000,000 distinct CDR3 sequences, roughly 24% recorded once. The same sample was also used in a study of T cells of mothers and their children.

Sequencing used blood. These receptor sequences come from a girl aged 2-10 years in good health.

This clonotype came up once. The conserved final phenylalanine or tryptophan is absent from the CDR3, which likely points to a read error. This chain uses TRBV6-6 with TRBJ2-7, with D unresolved. Germline values: CDR1 MNHNY, CDR2 SVGAGI (reference sequence). The V and J ends lost 4 bases and 2 bases respectively, with 3 bases between them. The CDR3 loop spans 11 amino acids. The CDR3 loop is CASSSTYEQYI. The DNA of the CDR3 is TGTGCCAGCAGTTCAACCTACGAGCAGTACATC.

The V gene is TRBV29-1, the J gene TRBJ2-7; TRBD1 matches 7 bases. J gave up 1 base and V 7 bases, and 4 bases lay outside the gene matches. CDR1 SQVTM and CDR2 ANQGSEA come from the germline V gene. The CDR3 length is 12 residues. Here the CDR3 reads CSGGQVSYEQYF. CDR3 coding DNA: TGCAGCGGCGGACAGGTGTCCTACGAGCAGTACTTC.

The rearrangement links TRBV3-1 to TRBJ2-2; 9 positions agree with TRBD2. CDR1 and CDR2 from the germline V gene are LGHDT and YNNKEL (reference sequence). V was clipped by 1 base and J by 0 bases; unmatched bases: 12. This CDR3 is 20 amino acids long. The CDR3 loop reads CASSQGSDSGGPSNTGELFF. The CDR3 DNA sequence: TGTGCCAGCAGCCAAGGTAGTGATAGCGGGGGCCCTTCGAACACCGGGGAGCTGTTTTTT. The whole variable domain, remainder taken from reference TRBV3-1 and TRBJ2-2, is DTAVSQTPKYLVTQMGNDKSIKCEQNLGHDTMYWYKQDSKKFLKIMFSYNNKELIINETVPNRFSPKSPDKAHLNLHINSLELGDSAVYFCASSQGSDSGGPSNTGELFFGEGSRLTVL.

The chain is built from TRBV5-1 and TRBJ2-5, with D tentatively TRBD2 (6 bases). The CDR3 extends over 17 amino acids. V was pared by 2 bases and J by 0 bases, with 17 bases between. Looked up from germline, CDR1 is SGHRS and CDR2 is YFSETQ. CDR3 protein: CASSLTIAVGYQETQYF. In DNA, the CDR3 is TGCGCCAGCAGCTTAACCATAGCGGTCGGGTACCAAGAGACCCAGTACTTC.

The J gene is TRBJ1-1, the V gene TRBV5-1; 8 bases line up with TRBD1. The trim removed 0 bases at V and 5 bases at J, leaving 12 bases unmatched. Germline values: CDR1 SGHRS, CDR2 YFSETQ. The CDR3 spans 17 residues. CDR3 amino acids: CASSLGRTGYKGTEAFF. The CDR3, as DNA: TGCGCCAGCAGCTTGGGTCGGACAGGGTATAAGGGAACTGAAGCTTTCTTT.

This clonotype has just a few counts. The chain has TRBV6-1 and TRBJ2-1; D call uncertain. The CDR3 has 17 amino acids. Germline CDR1 reads MNHNS; CDR2 reads SASEGT. Trimming took 6 bases from V and 0 from J, leaving 18 bases between them. The CDR3 sequence: CASSPLGWPSSYNEQFF. The CDR3 nucleotides read TGTGCCAGCAGCCCCCTAGGGTGGCCAAGCTCCTACAATGAGCAGTTCTTC.

This chain connects TRBV28 to TRBJ2-3; 7 bases are shared with TRBD1. Germline CDR1 MDHEN, CDR2 SYDVKM. The CDR3 length is 14 residues. V lost 5 bases, J lost 4 bases, and 6 bases stayed unmatched. The CDR3 DNA sequence: TGTGCCAGCAGTATAGACAGGGTCGCAGATACGCAGTATTTT. Translation: CASSIDRVADTQYF.

This chain connects TRBV6-5 to TRBJ2-5, with 11 bases fitting TRBD1. Trimming at V came to 2 bases and at J to 11 bases, leaving 10 bases not matched to a gene. CDR3 size: 15 residues. Germline CDR1 is MNHEY and CDR2 is SVGAGI. The CDR3 is CASSYRDRGIWEQYF. The CDR3 DNA reads as TGTGCCAGCAGTTACCGGGACAGGGGGATATGGGAGCAGTACTTC.

The chain recombines TRBV19 with TRBJ2-3; the D is unclear. The length of the CDR3 is 14 residues. Germline CDR1 reads LNHDA; CDR2 reads SQIVND (reference sequence). V lost 3 bases and J lost 3, with 10 bases in between. CDR3 DNA: TGTGCCAGTAGTATCGAAGAACCTACAGATACGCAGTATTTT. It is translated as CASSIEEPTDTQYF.

This clonotype was counted once. The gene calls are TRBV12-3 or TRBV12-4 and TRBJ1-1; D is perhaps TRBD1 (5 bases). The CDR3 has 11 amino acids. With 6 bases removed from V and 8 bases from J, the gap between germline ends came to 10 bases. The CDR3, as DNA: TGTGCCAGCAGACTGGGGGGGGAAGCTTTCTTT. Its protein product is CASRLGGEAFF.

The table lists this clonotype with a few counts. This rearrangement joins TRBV29-1 to TRBJ1-2; D remains unclear. There are 12 residues in the CDR3. Trimming shortened V by 7 bases and J by 2 bases, and 11 bases separated the two germline ends. Germline lookup yields CDR1 SQVTM and CDR2 ANQGSEA. The CDR3 DNA follows: TGCAGCGCCTCGGGTAACAACTATGGCTACACCTTC. This translates into CSASGNNYGYTF.

This sequence joins TRBV5-1 and TRBJ1-3, with TRBD1 matching over 8 bases. This CDR3 comprises 19 residues. The germline V gene has CDR1 SGHRS and CDR2 YFSETQ. J was trimmed by 2 bases and V by 0 bases; bases with no gene match: 13. CDR3 sequence reads: CASSLDWTGTVTAGNTIYF. The CDR3 coding sequence is TGCGCCAGCAGCTTGGACTGGACAGGGACTGTGACCGCTGGAAACACCATATATTTT. Combining the CDR3 with reference TRBV5-1 and TRBJ1-3 gives the whole variable domain KAGVTQTPRYLIKTRGQQVTLSCSPISGHRSVSWYQQTPGQGLQFLFEYFSETQRNKGNFPGRFSGRQFSNSRSEMNVSTLELGDSALYLCASSLDWTGTVTAGNTIYFGEGSWLTVV.

This clonotype showed up just once. CDR3 in DNA: TGTGCCAGCAGCTCCGGGCGACAGGGGACCGGGGAGCTGTTTTTT. It encodes CASSSGRQGTGELFF. This chain links TRBV7-3 with TRBJ2-2; 8 bases align to TRBD1. Germline CDR1 SGHTA, CDR2 FQGTGA. Trimming at V came to 4 bases and at J to 5 bases, leaving 6 bases not matched to a gene. This CDR3 contains 15 residues.

The V gene is TRBV20-1, the J gene TRBJ2-1; 7 bases are shared with TRBD2. V dropped 6 bases and J dropped 5; count of bases not matched to a gene: 1. This CDR3 has 11 residues. The germline gives CDR1 DFQATT, CDR2 SNEGSKA (reference sequence). CDR3 in DNA: TGCAGTGCGGCGGGGGACAATGAGCAGTTCTTC. This translates into CSAAGDNEQFF.

V is TRBV14 and J is TRBJ2-2; no clear D gene. CDR1 is SGHDN, CDR2 FVKESK, per germline. The V end was cut by 4 bases, the J end by 4 bases, with 13 bases between. The CDR3 covers 15 residues. CDR3 nucleotides: TGTGCCAGCAGCCTTACAAGGGTCCGCACCGGGGAGCTGTTTTTT. Protein: CASSLTRVRTGELFF.

The rearrangement uses TRBV6-1 and TRBJ2-5, with D unclear. The J call is doubtful: the DNA matches TRBJ2-1 better. The CDR3 spans 19 residues. Germline V gives CDR1 MNHNS, CDR2 SASEGT. The CDR3 nucleotides are TGTGCCAGCAGTGAAGCTCCGGTCTACAACCTTTCACCCTACAATGAGCAGTTCTTC. Amino acid sequence: CASSEAPVYNLSPYNEQFF.

In this sample, this clonotype turned up a few times. The chain uses TRBV12-3 or TRBV12-4 and TRBJ2-5; maybe TRBD1 (6 bases). The J call is in doubt because the DNA end fits TRBJ2-7 better. The CDR3 loop spans 12 amino acids. The CDR3 loop is CATGTTRYEQYF. In DNA, the CDR3 is TGTGCCACCGGGACAACCCGATACGAGCAGTACTTC.

CDR3 nucleotide sequence: TGTGCCACCAGCAACGGCAATCAGCCCCAGCATTTT. It yields the protein CATSNGNQPQHF. The chain uses TRBV15 and TRBJ1-5; D is undetermined. The ends were cut back, 4 bases at V and 2 bases at J, with 3 bases in the middle. The CDR3 totals 12 residues. Germline CDR1 reads LNHNV; CDR2 reads YYDKDF (reference sequence).